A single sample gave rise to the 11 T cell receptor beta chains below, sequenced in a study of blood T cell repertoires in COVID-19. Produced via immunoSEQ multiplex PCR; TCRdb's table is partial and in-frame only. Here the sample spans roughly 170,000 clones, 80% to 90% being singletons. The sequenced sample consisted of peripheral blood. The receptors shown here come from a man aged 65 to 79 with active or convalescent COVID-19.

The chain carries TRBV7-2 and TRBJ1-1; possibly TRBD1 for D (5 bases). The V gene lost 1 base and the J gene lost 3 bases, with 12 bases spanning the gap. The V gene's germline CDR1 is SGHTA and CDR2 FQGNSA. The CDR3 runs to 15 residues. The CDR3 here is CASSLVSQGYTEAFF. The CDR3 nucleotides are TGTGCCAGCAGCTTAGTGAGTCAGGGATACACTGAAGCTTTCTTT.

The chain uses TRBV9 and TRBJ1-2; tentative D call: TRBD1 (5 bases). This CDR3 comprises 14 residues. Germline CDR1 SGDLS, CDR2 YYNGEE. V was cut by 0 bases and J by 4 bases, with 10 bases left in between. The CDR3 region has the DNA TGTGCCAGCAGCGTAGACCAGGGAGGCTATGGCTACACCTTC. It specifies CASSVDQGGYGYTF.

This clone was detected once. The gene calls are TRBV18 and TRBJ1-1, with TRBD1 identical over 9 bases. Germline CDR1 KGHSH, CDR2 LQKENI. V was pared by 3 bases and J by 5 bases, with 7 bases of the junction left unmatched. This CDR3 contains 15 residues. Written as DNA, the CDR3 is TGTGCCAGCTCACCCCCCTCCGGGACAGGGACTGAAGCTTTCTTT. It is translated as CASSPPSGTGTEAFF. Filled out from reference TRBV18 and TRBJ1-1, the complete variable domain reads NAGVMQNPRHLVRRRGQEARLRCSPMKGHSHVYWYRQLPEEGLKFMVYLQKENIIDESGMPKERFSAEFPKEGPSILRIQQVVRGDSAAYFCASSPPSGTGTEAFFGQGTRLTVV.

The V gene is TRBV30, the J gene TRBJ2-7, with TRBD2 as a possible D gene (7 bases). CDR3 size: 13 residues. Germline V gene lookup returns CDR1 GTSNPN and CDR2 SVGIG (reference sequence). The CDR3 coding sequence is TGTGCAGGAGGGAGGGGGTACTCCTACGAGCAGTACTTC. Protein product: CAGGRGYSYEQYF.

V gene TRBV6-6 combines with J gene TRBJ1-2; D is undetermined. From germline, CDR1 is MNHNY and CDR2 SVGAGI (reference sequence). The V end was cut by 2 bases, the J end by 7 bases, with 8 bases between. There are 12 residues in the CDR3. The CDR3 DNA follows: TGTGCCAGCAGTTACGCGCCCGCTGGCTACACCTTC. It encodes CASSYAPAGYTF.

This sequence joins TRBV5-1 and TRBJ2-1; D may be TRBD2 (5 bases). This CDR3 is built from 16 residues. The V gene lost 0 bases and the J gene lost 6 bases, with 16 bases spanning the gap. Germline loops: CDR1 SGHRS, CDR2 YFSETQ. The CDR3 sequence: CASSLVASLALNEQFF. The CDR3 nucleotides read TGCGCCAGCAGCTTGGTGGCCAGCCTAGCTCTCAATGAGCAGTTCTTC.

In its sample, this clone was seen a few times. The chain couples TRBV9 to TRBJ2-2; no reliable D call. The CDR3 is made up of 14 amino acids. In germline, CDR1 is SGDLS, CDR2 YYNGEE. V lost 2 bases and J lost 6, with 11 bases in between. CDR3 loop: CASSVYSEAGELFF. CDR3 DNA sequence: TGTGCCAGCAGCGTCTACTCAGAGGCCGGGGAGCTGTTTTTT.

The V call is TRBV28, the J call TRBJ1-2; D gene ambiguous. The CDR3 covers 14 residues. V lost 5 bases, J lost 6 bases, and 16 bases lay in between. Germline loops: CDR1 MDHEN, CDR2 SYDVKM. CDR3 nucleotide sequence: TGTGCCAGCAGTCTCCTAGCGCCTCTGAATGGCTACACCTTC. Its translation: CASSLLAPLNGYTF.

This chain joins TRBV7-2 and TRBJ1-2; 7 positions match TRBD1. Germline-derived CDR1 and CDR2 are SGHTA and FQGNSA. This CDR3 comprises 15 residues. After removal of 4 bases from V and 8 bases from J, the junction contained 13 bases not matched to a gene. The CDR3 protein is CASSSNSGGLGGYTF. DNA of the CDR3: TGTGCCAGCAGCTCAAATTCAGGGGGTCTTGGGGGCTACACCTTC.

As DNA, the CDR3 is TGTGCCAGCCGAGGGTCAGGGGCAACTAATGAAAAACTGTTTTTT. Its translation is CASRGSGATNEKLFF. This chain uses TRBV6-4 with TRBJ1-4, with a tentative D call TRBD1 (6 bases). Germline values: CDR1 MRHNA, CDR2 SNTAGT. There are 15 residues in the CDR3. With 8 bases removed from V and 0 bases from J, the gap between germline ends came to 13 bases.

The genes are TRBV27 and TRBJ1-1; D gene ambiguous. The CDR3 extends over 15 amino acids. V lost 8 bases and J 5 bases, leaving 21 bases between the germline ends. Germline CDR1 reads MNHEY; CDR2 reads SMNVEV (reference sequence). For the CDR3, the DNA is TGTGCCAGCCTTCCCAGCAGGATTAGTGGGACTGAAGCTTTCTTT. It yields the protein CASLPSRISGTEAFF.